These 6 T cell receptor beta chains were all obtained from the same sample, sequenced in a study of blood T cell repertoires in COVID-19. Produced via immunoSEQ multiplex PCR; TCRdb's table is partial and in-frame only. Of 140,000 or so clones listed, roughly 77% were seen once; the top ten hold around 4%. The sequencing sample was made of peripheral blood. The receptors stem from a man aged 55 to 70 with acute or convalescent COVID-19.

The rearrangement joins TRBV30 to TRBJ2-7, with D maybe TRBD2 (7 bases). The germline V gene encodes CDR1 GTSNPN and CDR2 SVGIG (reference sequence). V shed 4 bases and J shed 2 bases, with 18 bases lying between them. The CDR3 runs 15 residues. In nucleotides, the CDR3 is TGTGCCTGGAATGGGGGGGGCAGCATCACCTACGAGCAGTACTTC. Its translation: CAWNGGGSITYEQYF. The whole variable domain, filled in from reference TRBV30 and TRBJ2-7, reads SQTIHQWPATLVQPVGSPLSLECTVEGTSNPNLYWYRQAAGRGLQLLFYSVGIGQISSEVPQNLSASRPQDRQFILSSKKLLLSDSGFYLCAWNGGGSITYEQYFGPGTRLTVT.

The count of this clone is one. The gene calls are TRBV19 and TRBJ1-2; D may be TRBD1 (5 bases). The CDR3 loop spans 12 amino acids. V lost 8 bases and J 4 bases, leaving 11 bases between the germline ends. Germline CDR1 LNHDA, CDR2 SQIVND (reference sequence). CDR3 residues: CASGPGGYGYTF. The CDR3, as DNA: TGTGCCAGTGGGCCGGGGGGCTATGGCTACACCTTC.

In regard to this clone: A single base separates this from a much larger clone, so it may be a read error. The CDR3 DNA is TGTGCCAGCAGTTTATCGACTAGCAATGAGCAGTTCTTC. Translation: CASSLSTSNEQFF. The chain links TRBV27 to TRBJ2-1; D is possibly TRBD2 (6 bases). The CDR3 sequence is 13 residues long. Trimming cost V 0 bases and J 6 bases, with 6 bases left between them. Germline-derived CDR1 and CDR2 are MNHEY and SMNVEV (reference sequence).

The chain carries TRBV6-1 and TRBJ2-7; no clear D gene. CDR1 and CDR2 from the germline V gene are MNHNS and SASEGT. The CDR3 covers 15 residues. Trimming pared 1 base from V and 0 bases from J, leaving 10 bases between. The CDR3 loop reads CASSEVTAYSYEQYF. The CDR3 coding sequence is TGTGCCAGCAGTGAAGTAACTGCCTACTCCTACGAGCAGTACTTC.

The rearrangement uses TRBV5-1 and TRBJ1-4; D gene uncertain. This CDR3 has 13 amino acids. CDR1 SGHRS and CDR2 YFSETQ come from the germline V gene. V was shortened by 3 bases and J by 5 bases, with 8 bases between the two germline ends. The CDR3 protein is CASSSQSNEKLFF. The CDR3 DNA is TGCGCCAGCAGCTCGCAGTCCAATGAAAAACTGTTTTTT.

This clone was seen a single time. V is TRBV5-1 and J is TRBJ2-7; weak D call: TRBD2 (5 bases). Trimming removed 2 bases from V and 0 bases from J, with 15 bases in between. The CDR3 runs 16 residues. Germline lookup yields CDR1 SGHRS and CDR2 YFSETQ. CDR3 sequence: CASSFADGISSYEQYF. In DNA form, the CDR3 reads TGCGCCAGCAGCTTCGCCGACGGGATAAGCTCCTACGAGCAGTACTTC.